This T cell receptor (beta chain) was identified during a study of Tregs in tolerant kidney transplant recipients. V was shortened by 0 bases and J by 2 bases, with 14 bases between the two germline ends. The CDR3 has 17 amino acids. Germline assignment: CDR1 SGDLS and CDR2 YYNGEE. Libraries were prepared by immunoSEQ multiplex PCR; TCRdb keeps only in-frame clonotypes and omits some of them. The sample records about 240,000 clones, about 80% being singletons. The clonotype comes from a human donor in good health. The chain combines TRBV9 with TRBJ2-2, with TRBD1 as a possible D gene (5 bases). The sequenced material came from CD4+ T cells from blood. The CDR3 loop reads CASSVDRQNFNTGELFF. The CDR3 nucleotides are TGTGCCAGCAGCGTAGACCGACAGAATTTCAACACCGGGGAGCTGTTTTTT.